This section outlines one T cell receptor (beta chain) sequence together with its context. Its matching antigen is unknown. The assay was immunoSEQ multiplex PCR, and TCRdb's table has in-frame clones only and misses some. The repertoire holds some 1,600,000 clones, with under 99% as singletons. The sample is drawn from a study of shared clonotypes between healthy human individuals. Study-wide results and caveats: Depth was large, yet rarefaction showed that sorted-subset sequencing was incomplete. Clonotype sharing across several donors was observed for around 5% of naive CD4 clonotypes. Investigators collected only blood, and repertoires in tissues likely differ.

This CDR3 is 15 amino acids long. Germline values: CDR1 SGHDN, CDR2 FVKESK. Between the trimmed V and J ends, which lost 3 bases and 4 bases, there was a span of 15 bases. This receptor was obtained from a man aged 25 to 45 in good health. The sequencing input was naive CD4+ T cells sorted from blood. The subset denotes: CD45RA+ positively selected. The chain combines TRBV14 with TRBJ1-1, with D possibly matching TRBD1 (6 bases). In DNA, the CDR3 is TGTGCCAGCAGCCACCGATCGTACAGGGCCACTGAAGCTTTCTTT. It translates to CASSHRSYRATEAFF.